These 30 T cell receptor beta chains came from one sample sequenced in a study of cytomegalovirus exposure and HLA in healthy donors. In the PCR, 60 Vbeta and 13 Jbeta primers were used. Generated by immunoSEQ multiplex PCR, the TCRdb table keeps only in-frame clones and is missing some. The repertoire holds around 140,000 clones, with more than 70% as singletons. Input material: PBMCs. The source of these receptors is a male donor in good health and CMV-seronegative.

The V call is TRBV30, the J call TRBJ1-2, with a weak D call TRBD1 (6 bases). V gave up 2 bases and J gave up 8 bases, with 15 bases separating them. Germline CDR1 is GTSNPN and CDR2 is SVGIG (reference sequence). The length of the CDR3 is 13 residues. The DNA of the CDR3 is TGTGCCTGGAGTATCGGCCAGGGGAACGGCTACACCTTC. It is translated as CAWSIGQGNGYTF.

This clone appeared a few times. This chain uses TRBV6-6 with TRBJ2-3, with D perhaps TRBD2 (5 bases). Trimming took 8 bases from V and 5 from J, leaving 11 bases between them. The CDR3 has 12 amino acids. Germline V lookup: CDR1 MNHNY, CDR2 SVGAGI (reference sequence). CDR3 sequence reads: CASARAGDTQYF. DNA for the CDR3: TGTGCCAGCGCACGGGCGGGAGATACGCAGTATTTT.

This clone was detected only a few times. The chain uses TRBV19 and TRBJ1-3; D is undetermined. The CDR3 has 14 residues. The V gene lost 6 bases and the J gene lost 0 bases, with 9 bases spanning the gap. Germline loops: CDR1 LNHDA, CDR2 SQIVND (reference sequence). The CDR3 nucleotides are TGTGCCAGTAGAAACAGCCGCTCTGGAAACACCATATATTTT. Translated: CASRNSRSGNTIYF.

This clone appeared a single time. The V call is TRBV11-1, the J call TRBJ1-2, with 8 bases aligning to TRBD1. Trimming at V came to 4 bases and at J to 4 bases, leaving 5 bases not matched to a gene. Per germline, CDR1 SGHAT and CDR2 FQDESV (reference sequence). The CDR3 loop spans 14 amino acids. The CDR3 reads CASSSQGARYGYTF. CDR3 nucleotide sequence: TGTGCCAGCAGCTCCCAGGGGGCGCGCTATGGCTACACCTTC.

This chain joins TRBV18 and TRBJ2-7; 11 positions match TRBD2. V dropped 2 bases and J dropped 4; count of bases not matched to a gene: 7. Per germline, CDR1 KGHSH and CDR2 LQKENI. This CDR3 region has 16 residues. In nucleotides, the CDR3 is TGTGCCAGCTCACCAAGTGGGCTAGCGGGGGGTTACGAGCAGTACTTC. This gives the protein CASSPSGLAGGYEQYF.

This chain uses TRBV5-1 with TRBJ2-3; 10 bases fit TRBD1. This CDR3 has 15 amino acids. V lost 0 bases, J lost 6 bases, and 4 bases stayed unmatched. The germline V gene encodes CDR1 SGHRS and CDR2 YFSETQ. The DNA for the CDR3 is TGCGCCAGCAGCTTGGGGACAGGGGGGGAGGATACGCAGTATTTT. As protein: CASSLGTGGEDTQYF. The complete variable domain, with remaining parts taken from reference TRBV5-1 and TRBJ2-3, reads KAGVTQTPRYLIKTRGQQVTLSCSPISGHRSVSWYQQTPGQGLQFLFEYFSETQRNKGNFPGRFSGRQFSNSRSEMNVSTLELGDSALYLCASSLGTGGEDTQYFGPGTRLTVL.

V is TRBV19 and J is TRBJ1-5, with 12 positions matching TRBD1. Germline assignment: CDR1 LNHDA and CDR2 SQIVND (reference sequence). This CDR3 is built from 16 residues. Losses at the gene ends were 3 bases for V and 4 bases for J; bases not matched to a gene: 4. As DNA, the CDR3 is TGTGCCAGTAGTATGGGGGACAGGGGGCTTAATCAGCCCCAGCATTTT. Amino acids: CASSMGDRGLNQPQHF. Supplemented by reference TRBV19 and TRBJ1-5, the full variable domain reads DGGITQSPKYLFRKEGQNVTLSCEQNLNHDAMYWYRQDPGQGLRLIYYSQIVNDFQKGDIAEGYSVSREKKESFPLTVTSAQKNPTAFYLCASSMGDRGLNQPQHFGDGTRLSIL.

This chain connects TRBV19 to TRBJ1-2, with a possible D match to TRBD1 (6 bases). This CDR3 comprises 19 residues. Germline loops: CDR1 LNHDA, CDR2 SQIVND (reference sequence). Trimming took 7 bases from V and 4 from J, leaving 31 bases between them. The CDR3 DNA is TGTGCCAGTACCCATAGCGGGGGGCAAGGATCTGTCTTCACCTATGGCTACACCTTC. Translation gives CASTHSGGQGSVFTYGYTF.

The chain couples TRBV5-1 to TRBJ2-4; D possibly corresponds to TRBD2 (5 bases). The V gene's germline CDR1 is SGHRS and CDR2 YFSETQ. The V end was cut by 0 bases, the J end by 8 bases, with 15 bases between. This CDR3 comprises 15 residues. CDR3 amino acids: CASSLVPSPGDIQYF. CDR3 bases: TGCGCCAGCAGCTTGGTGCCATCCCCCGGGGACATTCAGTACTTC.

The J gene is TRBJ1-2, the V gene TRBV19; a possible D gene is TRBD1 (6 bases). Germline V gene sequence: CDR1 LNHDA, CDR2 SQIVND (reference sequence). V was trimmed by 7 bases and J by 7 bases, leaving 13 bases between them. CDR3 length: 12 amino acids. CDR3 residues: CASTILGGGYTF. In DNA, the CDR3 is TGTGCCAGTACAATTTTAGGGGGTGGCTACACCTTC.

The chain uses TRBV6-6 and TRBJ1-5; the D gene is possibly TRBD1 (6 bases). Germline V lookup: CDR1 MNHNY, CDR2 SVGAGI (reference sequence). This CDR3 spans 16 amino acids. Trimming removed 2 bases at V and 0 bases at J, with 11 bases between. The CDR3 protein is CASSYTGQNSNQPQHF. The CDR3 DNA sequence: TGTGCCAGCAGTTACACGGGACAAAATAGCAATCAGCCCCAGCATTTT.

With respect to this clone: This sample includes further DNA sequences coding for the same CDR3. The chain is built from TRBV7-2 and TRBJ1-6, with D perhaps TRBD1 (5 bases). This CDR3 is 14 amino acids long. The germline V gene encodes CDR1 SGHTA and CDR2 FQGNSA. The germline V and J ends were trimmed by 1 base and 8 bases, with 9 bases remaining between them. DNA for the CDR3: TGTGCCAGCAGCTTAGAGGGGTTGGATTCACCCCTCCACTTT. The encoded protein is CASSLEGLDSPLHF. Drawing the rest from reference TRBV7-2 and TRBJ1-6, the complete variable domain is GAGVSQSPSNKVTEKGKDVELRCDPISGHTALYWYRQSLGQGLEFLIYFQGNSAPDKSGLPSDRFSAERTGGSVSTLTIQRTQQEDSAVYLCASSLEGLDSPLHFGNGTRLTVT.

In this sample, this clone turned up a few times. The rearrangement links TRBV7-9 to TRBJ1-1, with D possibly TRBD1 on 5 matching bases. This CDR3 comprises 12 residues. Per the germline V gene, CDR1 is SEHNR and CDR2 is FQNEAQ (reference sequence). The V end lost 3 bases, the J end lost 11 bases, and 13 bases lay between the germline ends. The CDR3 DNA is TGTGCCAGCAGCTTGGAGGGACTAGAGGCTTTCTTT. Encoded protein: CASSLEGLEAFF.

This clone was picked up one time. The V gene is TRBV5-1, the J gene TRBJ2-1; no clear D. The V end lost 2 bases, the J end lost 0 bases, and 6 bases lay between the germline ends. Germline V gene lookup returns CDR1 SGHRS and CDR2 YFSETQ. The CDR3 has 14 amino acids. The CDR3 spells CASSFPSSYNEQFF. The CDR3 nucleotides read TGCGCCAGCAGCTTCCCGAGCTCCTACAATGAGCAGTTCTTC. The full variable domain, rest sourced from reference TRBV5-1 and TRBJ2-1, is KAGVTQTPRYLIKTRGQQVTLSCSPISGHRSVSWYQQTPGQGLQFLFEYFSETQRNKGNFPGRFSGRQFSNSRSEMNVSTLELGDSALYLCASSFPSSYNEQFFGPGTRLTVL.

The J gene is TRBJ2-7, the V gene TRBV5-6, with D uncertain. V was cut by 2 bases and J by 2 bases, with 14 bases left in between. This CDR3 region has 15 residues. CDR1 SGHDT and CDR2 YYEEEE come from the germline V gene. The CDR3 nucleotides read TGTGCCAGCAGCTTACATGTCCTTATCACCTACGAGCAGTACTTC. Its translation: CASSLHVLITYEQYF.

The CDR3 nucleotides are TGCGCCAGCAGCGTAACTAGCGGGGGGCTTAATGAGCAGTTCTTC. It encodes CASSVTSGGLNEQFF. The chain has TRBV5-1 and TRBJ2-1, with 12 bases that match TRBD2. The germline V gene has CDR1 SGHRS and CDR2 YFSETQ. The junction had 6 bases not matched to a gene; V was cut back by 4 bases and J by 7 bases. The CDR3 sequence is 15 residues long.

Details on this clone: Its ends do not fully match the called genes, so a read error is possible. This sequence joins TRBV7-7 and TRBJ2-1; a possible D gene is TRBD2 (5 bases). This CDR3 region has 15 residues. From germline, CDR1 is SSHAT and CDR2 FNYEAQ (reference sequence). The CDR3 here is CASSLGSSSYNEQFF. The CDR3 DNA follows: TGTGCTAGCAGCTTAGGGAGCAGCTCCTACAATGAGCAGTTCTTC.

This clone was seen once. Here the CDR3 DNA reads TGTGCCAGCAGGGTAGGGGGAGGCAATCAGCCCCAGCATTTT. This encodes CASRVGGGNQPQHF. V gene TRBV2 combines with J gene TRBJ1-5, with D possibly TRBD1 on 6 matching bases. This CDR3 contains 14 residues. CDR1 and CDR2 (germline): SNHLY, FYNNEI. The ends were cut back, 6 bases at V and 2 bases at J, with 11 bases in the middle.

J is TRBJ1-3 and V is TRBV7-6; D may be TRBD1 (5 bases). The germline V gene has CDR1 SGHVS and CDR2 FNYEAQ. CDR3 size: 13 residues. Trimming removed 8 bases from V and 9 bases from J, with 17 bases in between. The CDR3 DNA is TGTGCCAGCGGCGCCCCGCAGGGCGGCACCATATATTTT. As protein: CASGAPQGGTIYF.

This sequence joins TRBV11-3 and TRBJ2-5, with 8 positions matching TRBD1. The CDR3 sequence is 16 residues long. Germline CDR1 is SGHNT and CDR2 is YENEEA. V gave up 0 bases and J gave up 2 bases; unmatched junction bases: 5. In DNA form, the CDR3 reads TGTGCCAGCAGCTTAGAAGCAGGGACAGGTCAAGAGACCCAGTACTTC. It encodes CASSLEAGTGQETQYF.

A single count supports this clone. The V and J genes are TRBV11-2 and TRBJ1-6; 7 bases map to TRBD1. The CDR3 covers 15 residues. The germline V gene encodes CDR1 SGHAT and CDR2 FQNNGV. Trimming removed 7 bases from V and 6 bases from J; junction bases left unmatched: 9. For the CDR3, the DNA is TGTGCCAGCAACGATTGGACAGGACTTAATTCACCCCTCCACTTT. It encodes CASNDWTGLNSPLHF.

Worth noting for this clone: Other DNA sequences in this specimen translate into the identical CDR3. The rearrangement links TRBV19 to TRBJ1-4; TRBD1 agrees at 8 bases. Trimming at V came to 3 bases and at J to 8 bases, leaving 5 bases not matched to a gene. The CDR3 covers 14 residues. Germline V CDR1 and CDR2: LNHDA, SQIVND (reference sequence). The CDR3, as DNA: TGTGCCAGTAGTATTGACAGGGGAAGGGAAAAACTGTTTTTT. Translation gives CASSIDRGREKLFF.

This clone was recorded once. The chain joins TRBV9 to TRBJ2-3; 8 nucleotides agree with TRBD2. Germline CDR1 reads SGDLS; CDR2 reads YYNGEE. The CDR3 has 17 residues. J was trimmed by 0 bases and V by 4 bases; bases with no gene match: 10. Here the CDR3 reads CASSHPESGGSTDTQYF. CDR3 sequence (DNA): TGTGCCAGCAGCCATCCGGAGAGCGGGGGTAGCACAGATACGCAGTATTTT.

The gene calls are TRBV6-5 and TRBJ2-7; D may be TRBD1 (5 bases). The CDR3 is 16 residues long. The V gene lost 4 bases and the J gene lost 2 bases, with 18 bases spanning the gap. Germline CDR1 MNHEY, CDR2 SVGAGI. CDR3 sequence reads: CASSSPRSGKPYEQYF. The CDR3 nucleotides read TGTGCCAGCAGTTCCCCGCGGTCAGGGAAGCCCTACGAGCAGTACTTC.

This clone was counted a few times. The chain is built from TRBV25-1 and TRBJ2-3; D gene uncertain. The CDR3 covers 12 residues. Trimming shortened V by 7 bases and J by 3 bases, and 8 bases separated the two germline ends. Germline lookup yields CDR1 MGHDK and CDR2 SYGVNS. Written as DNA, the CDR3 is TGTGCCAGCACCGCACATACAGATACGCAGTATTTT. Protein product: CASTAHTDTQYF.

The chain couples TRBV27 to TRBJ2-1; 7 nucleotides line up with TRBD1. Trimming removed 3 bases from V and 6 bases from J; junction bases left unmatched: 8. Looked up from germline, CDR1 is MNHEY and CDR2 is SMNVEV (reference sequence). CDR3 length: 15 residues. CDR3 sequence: CASSFSGTEFNEQFF. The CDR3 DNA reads TGTGCCAGCAGTTTCTCCGGGACAGAGTTCAATGAGCAGTTCTTC.

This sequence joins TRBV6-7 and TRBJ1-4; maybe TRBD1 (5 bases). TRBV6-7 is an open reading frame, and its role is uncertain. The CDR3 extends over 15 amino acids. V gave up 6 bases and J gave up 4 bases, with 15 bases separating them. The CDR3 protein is CASRQPDSLNEKLFF. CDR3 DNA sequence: TGTGCCAGCAGACAACCAGACAGCCTTAATGAAAAACTGTTTTTT.

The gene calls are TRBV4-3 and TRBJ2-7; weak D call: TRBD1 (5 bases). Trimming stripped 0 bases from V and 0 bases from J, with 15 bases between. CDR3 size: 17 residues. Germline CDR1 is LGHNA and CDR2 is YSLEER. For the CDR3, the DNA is TGCGCCAGCAGCCAAGAAGGCGTGACAGCACTCTCCTACGAGCAGTACTTC. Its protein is CASSQEGVTALSYEQYF.

CDR3 protein: CASSVVPGQNTGELFF. CDR3 bases: TGTGCCAGCAGCGTAGTCCCTGGACAGAACACCGGGGAGCTGTTTTTT. This rearrangement joins TRBV9 to TRBJ2-2, with a weak D call TRBD1 (5 bases). CDR1 SGDLS and CDR2 YYNGEE come from the germline V gene. The CDR3 loop spans 16 amino acids. Trimming took off 0 bases at V and 1 base at J, with 10 bases between the two ends.

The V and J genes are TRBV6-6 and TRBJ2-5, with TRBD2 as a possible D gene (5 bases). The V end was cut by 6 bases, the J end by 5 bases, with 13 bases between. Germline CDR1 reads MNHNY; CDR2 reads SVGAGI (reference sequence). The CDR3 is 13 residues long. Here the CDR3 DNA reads TGTGCCAGCAGCCCTCTGGGAGCGGAGACCCAGTACTTC. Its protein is CASSPLGAETQYF.